Listed here are 17 T cell receptor beta chains from one sample, sequenced in a study of Ad26.COV2.S vaccination and SARS-CoV-2 variants. Clones were sequenced by immunoSEQ multiplex PCR, and TCRdb holds only the in-frame ones, with some missing. In the table there are just under 250,000 clones, around 89% of which are singletons. Treatment noted: 15 to 20 received Ad26.COV2.S at low or high dose, single or two shots; roughly five received placebo; per-sample allocation not given. Collection of samples fell on day 63 after the first vaccine or placebo injection. The material sequenced was peripheral blood, taken in a trial of Ad26.COV2.S vaccine versus placebo. These TCRs come from a person between 18 and 65 years old who received the Ad26.COV2.S COVID-19 vaccine or a placebo.

J is TRBJ2-5 and V is TRBV3-1 (or the pseudogene TRBV3-2), with a possible D match to TRBD2 (6 bases). Germline values: CDR1 LGHDT, CDR2 YNNKEL (reference sequence). This CDR3 has 16 residues. Trimming left V 1 base short and J 4 bases short, with 16 bases between. The CDR3 DNA sequence: TGTGCCAGCAGCCAAGTAGGTAGACGGGAGTCAGAGACCCAGTACTTC. Translation: CASSQVGRRESETQYF.

The chain has TRBV7-9 and TRBJ2-7, with 7 positions matching TRBD2. V shed 5 bases, J shed 3 bases, and the junction held 16 bases outside the gene matches. CDR1 and CDR2 (germline): SEHNR, FQNEAQ (reference sequence). The CDR3 spans 17 residues. The CDR3 is CASSPNGMGRALYEQYF. The CDR3 DNA reads TGTGCCAGCAGCCCCAACGGAATGGGGAGGGCCCTCTACGAGCAGTACTTC.

CDR3 nucleotide sequence: TGTGCCAGCAGCCAGGGACAGGGGGGATCTCAGCCCCAGCATTTT. Residues: CASSQGQGGSQPQHF. The genes are TRBV3-1 (or the pseudogene TRBV3-2) and TRBJ1-5; 11 bases agree with TRBD1. Germline CDR1 and CDR2: LGHDT and YNNKEL (reference sequence). The CDR3 spans 15 residues. Unmatched junction bases numbered 4, after V lost 3 bases and J lost 6 bases.

In this sample, this clone turned up a few times. V gene TRBV6-2 or TRBV6-3 combines with J gene TRBJ1-5; possible D gene TRBD1, 6 bases. The V gene's germline CDR1 is MNHEY and CDR2 SVGEGT. The CDR3 extends over 14 amino acids. Between the trimmed V and J ends, which lost 2 bases and 6 bases, there was a span of 11 bases. CDR3 region: CASSYGGAVQPQHF. CDR3 coding DNA: TGTGCCAGCAGTTACGGGGGGGCCGTTCAGCCCCAGCATTTT.

Here the CDR3 DNA reads TGTGCCAGCAGCCCCGGGCTCTCTGGAAACACCATATATTTT. Its translation: CASSPGLSGNTIYF. The chain links TRBV7-2 to TRBJ1-3; D is ambiguous. The germline V gene encodes CDR1 SGHTA and CDR2 FQGNSA. CDR3 size: 14 residues. Trimming removed 5 bases from V and 0 bases from J, with 8 bases in between. The full variable domain, completed using reference TRBV7-2 and TRBJ1-3, is GAGVSQSPSNKVTEKGKDVELRCDPISGHTALYWYRQSLGQGLEFLIYFQGNSAPDKSGLPSDRFSAERTGGSVSTLTIQRTQQEDSAVYLCASSPGLSGNTIYFGEGSWLTVV.

The rearrangement joins TRBV5-1 to TRBJ1-2; 8 positions match TRBD1. V gave up 0 bases and J gave up 7 bases; unmatched junction bases: 5. The CDR3 consists of 14 residues. The germline gives CDR1 SGHRS, CDR2 YFSETQ. The CDR3 sequence is CASSLAQGAVGYTF. CDR3 DNA: TGCGCCAGCAGCTTGGCCCAGGGGGCGGTTGGCTACACCTTC.

CDR3 protein: CASSTGLPPTDTQYF. CDR3 bases: TGTGCCAGCAGCACGGGACTCCCCCCCACAGATACGCAGTATTTT. This chain connects TRBV7-2 to TRBJ2-3, with D possibly being TRBD2 (6 bases). The CDR3 has 15 amino acids. The V end lost 5 bases, the J end lost 2 bases, and 14 bases lay between the germline ends. Germline V gene data show CDR1 as SGHTA and CDR2 as FQGNSA.

The rearrangement joins TRBV7-6 to TRBJ2-7; 7 nucleotides align to TRBD1. The V and J ends lost 5 bases and 7 bases, in that order; junction bases with no gene match: 17. This CDR3 spans 16 amino acids. Germline V gene sequence: CDR1 SGHVS, CDR2 FNYEAQ. CDR3 residues: CASSPAGTEVDREQYF. For the CDR3, the DNA is TGTGCCAGCAGCCCCGCCGGGACAGAGGTAGATCGGGAGCAGTACTTC.

The chain couples TRBV19 to TRBJ2-7; D is possibly TRBD1 (5 bases). V gave up 1 base and J gave up 5 bases, with 12 bases separating them. Germline CDR1 is LNHDA and CDR2 is SQIVND (reference sequence). The length of the CDR3 is 14 residues. CDR3 region: CASSIGSRAHEQYF. CDR3 sequence (DNA): TGTGCCAGTAGTATAGGGAGCAGGGCCCACGAGCAGTACTTC.

The V gene is TRBV2, the J gene TRBJ1-1; D is unclear. This CDR3 comprises 13 residues. CDR1 and CDR2 (germline): SNHLY, FYNNEI. V lost 3 bases to trimming and J lost 2 bases, with 7 bases between them. CDR3 sequence (DNA): TGTGCCAGCAGTGAGAGAGTCAACACTGAAGCTTTCTTT. This codes for CASSERVNTEAFF. Filled out from reference TRBV2 and TRBJ1-1, the complete variable domain reads EPEVTQTPSHQVTQMGQEVILRCVPISNHLYFYWYRQILGQKVEFLVSFYNNEISEKSEIFDDQFSVERPDGSNFTLKIRSTKLEDSAMYFCASSERVNTEAFFGQGTRLTVV.

CDR3 in amino acids: CASSITTGLGNQPQHF. The CDR3 nucleotides read TGTGCCAGTAGTATAACGACAGGGTTGGGCAATCAGCCCCAGCATTTT. This chain uses TRBV19 with TRBJ1-5; 7 positions match TRBD1. CDR1 is LNHDA, CDR2 SQIVND, per germline (reference sequence). V shed 2 bases, J shed 2 bases, and the junction held 6 bases outside the gene matches. This CDR3 contains 16 residues.

The J gene is TRBJ2-7, the V gene TRBV5-1; TRBD1 matches 12 bases. V shed 2 bases, J shed 6 bases, and the junction held 6 bases outside the gene matches. The CDR3 consists of 15 residues. From germline, CDR1 is SGHRS and CDR2 YFSETQ. DNA for the CDR3: TGCGCCAGCAGCTTACCGGGACAGGGGGCGCGCGAGCAGTACTTC. Its translation is CASSLPGQGAREQYF.

The rearrangement links TRBV5-4 to TRBJ2-3; 7 bases fit TRBD1. The J segment lost 0 bases and the V segment lost 3 bases, leaving 1 base of the junction unmatched. This CDR3 is 14 amino acids long. Germline CDR1 SGHNT, CDR2 YYREEE (reference sequence). The CDR3 is CASSSGQSTDTQYF. The CDR3 DNA sequence: TGTGCCAGCAGCTCGGGACAGAGCACAGATACGCAGTATTTT.

This clone was detected only once. The chain couples TRBV7-3 to TRBJ1-1; D is unresolved. The CDR3 runs to 13 residues. V dropped 4 bases and J dropped 3 bases, with 9 bases sitting between them. Germline values: CDR1 SGHTA, CDR2 FQGTGA. This chain's CDR3 is CASSSTLHTEAFF. CDR3 nucleotide sequence: TGTGCCAGCAGCTCGACATTGCACACTGAAGCTTTCTTT. The full variable domain, in which reference TRBV7-3 and TRBJ1-1 provide the parts outside the CDR3, is GAGVSQTPSNKVTEKGKYVELRCDPISGHTALYWYRQSLGQGPEFLIYFQGTGAADDSGLPNDRFFAVRPEGSVSTLKIQRTERGDSAVYLCASSSTLHTEAFFGQGTRLTVV.

The chain recombines TRBV27 with TRBJ1-5; unclear D gene. The V gene's germline CDR1 is MNHEY and CDR2 SMNVEV (reference sequence). Between the trimmed V and J ends, which lost 2 bases and 2 bases, there was a span of 10 bases. The CDR3 length is 15 residues. The CDR3, as DNA: TGTGCCAGCAGTTTACATGGGATAGGCAATCAGCCCCAGCATTTT. Translation gives CASSLHGIGNQPQHF.

The chain links TRBV6-2 or TRBV6-3 to TRBJ2-7; the D call may be TRBD1 or TRBD2 (5 bases each). V shed 5 bases and J shed 6 bases, with 17 bases lying between them. The CDR3 consists of 14 residues. The germline V gene has CDR1 MNHEY and CDR2 SVGEGT. CDR3: CASSRGFEGAEQYF. The CDR3 nucleotides are TGTGCCAGCAGTCGAGGGTTCGAAGGGGCCGAGCAGTACTTC.

The V and J genes are TRBV7-2 and TRBJ2-7, with D perhaps being TRBD1 or TRBD2 (6 bases each). There are 16 residues in the CDR3. Per germline, CDR1 SGHTA and CDR2 FQGNSA. Trimming took 4 bases from V and 4 from J, leaving 20 bases between them. Here the CDR3 DNA reads TGTGCCAGCAGCTCGGGGGCGGCCAGGGGAAGATACGAGCAGTACTTC. Amino acid sequence: CASSSGAARGRYEQYF. Full variable domain (missing parts from reference TRBV7-2 and TRBJ2-7): GAGVSQSPSNKVTEKGKDVELRCDPISGHTALYWYRQSLGQGLEFLIYFQGNSAPDKSGLPSDRFSAERTGGSVSTLTIQRTQQEDSAVYLCASSSGAARGRYEQYFGPGTRLTVT.